These 3 T cell receptor beta chains share one sample of origin, sequenced in a study of T cells after yellow fever vaccination. From the 5' RACE reads, TCRdb called clonotypes with MiXCR, one entry per CDR3 protein. The profile shows a few hundred thousand distinct CDR3 sequences, 4% to 5.5% of them singletons. Source: PBMCs, taken 15 days after the yellow fever booster vaccination. The receptors here all came from a man between 18 and 29 years old who received the YFV17D yellow fever vaccine.

This clonotype was seen at least ten times. The chain has TRBV5-1 and TRBJ2-7; 13 bases fit TRBD2. The CDR3 length is 15 residues. Germline-derived CDR1 and CDR2 are SGHRS and YFSETQ. V trimming: 2 bases; J trimming: 8 bases; junction bases outside the gene matches: 7. The CDR3 region is CASSFTGTSGDQQYF. Here the CDR3 DNA reads TGCGCCAGCAGCTTTACCGGGACTAGCGGGGACCAGCAGTACTTC.

This clonotype has a count of ten or more. The chain has TRBV9 and TRBJ2-1, with 9 bases fitting TRBD2. The V segment lost 0 bases and the J segment 5 bases; nucleotides outside the gene matches: 3. Per the germline V gene, CDR1 is SGDLS and CDR2 is YYNGEE. This CDR3 has 15 amino acids. The CDR3 DNA follows: TGTGCCAGCAGCGTAGGCGGGGGGGCTCACAATGAGCAGTTCTTC. Translating gives CASSVGGGAHNEQFF.

Only a few counts were recorded for this clonotype. The rearrangement links TRBV6-1 to TRBJ2-7, with D perhaps matching TRBD1 or TRBD2 (5 bases each). The CDR3 contains 13 residues. The V gene lost 2 bases and the J gene lost 2 bases, with 7 bases spanning the gap. Per germline, CDR1 MNHNS and CDR2 SASEGT. In DNA form, the CDR3 reads TGTGCCAGCAGTGAATCGGGGCCCTACGAGCAGTACGTC. Translating it yields CASSESGPYEQYV.